This T cell receptor beta chain comes out of a study of blood T cell repertoires in COVID-19. Study context: Samples of COVID-19 (acute and convalescent) were obtained from the United States, Italy and Spain.

V was trimmed by 4 bases and J by 3 bases, leaving 18 bases between them. The V gene's germline CDR1 is MNHNS and CDR2 SASEGT. The CDR3 runs 17 residues. Produced via immunoSEQ multiplex PCR; TCRdb's table is partial and in-frame only. Here the sample spans about 210,000 clones, more than 70% being singletons. The sample was peripheral blood. The chain employs TRBV6-1 and TRBJ2-2; D is possibly TRBD1 (6 bases). The clonotype originates from a human donor in a cohort sampled during active COVID-19. CDR3 sequence: CASSAQTGTRDTGELFF. The CDR3, as DNA: TGTGCCAGCAGTGCTCAGACAGGTACTAGGGACACCGGGGAGCTGTTTTTT.